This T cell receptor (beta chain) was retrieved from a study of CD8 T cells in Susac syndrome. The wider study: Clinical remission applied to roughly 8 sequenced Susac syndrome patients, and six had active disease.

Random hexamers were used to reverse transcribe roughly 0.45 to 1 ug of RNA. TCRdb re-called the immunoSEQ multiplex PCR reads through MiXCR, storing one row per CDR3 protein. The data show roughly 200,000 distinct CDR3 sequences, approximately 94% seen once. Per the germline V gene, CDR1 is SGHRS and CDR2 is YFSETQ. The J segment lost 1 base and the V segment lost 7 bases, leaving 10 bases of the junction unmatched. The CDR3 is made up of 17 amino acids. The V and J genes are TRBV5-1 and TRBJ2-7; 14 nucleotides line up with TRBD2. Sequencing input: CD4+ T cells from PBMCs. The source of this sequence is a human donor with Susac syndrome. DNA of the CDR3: TGCGCCAGCCGAGGACTAGCGGGGGGCGACCCTTCCTACGAGCAGTACTTC. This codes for CASRGLAGGDPSYEQYF.